This is a list of T cell receptor beta chains from one sample in a study of cytomegalovirus exposure and HLA in healthy donors. Some clones are missing from TCRdb's copy, which holds only in-frame ones; the method was immunoSEQ multiplex PCR. The data show 55,000 to 65,000 clones, roughly 80% seen once. The sequenced sample was PBMCs. Receptor source: a woman aged 40 to 50 in good health and CMV-seronegative. Each CDR3 is given with its conserved first and last residue. A D gene is named only where the DNA matches it firmly. Clone size is not always given. Where it is, it says once, few, many or a class for expanded clones.

v_gene	j_gene	d_gene	len	abundance	CDR3aa	CDR3nt
TRBV28	TRBJ1-1	NA	13	NA	CASSYRVNTEAFF	TGTGCCAGCAGTTACCGAGTGAACACTGAAGCTTTCTTT
TRBV4-3	TRBJ2-3	NA	19	once	CASSQDTGTSDLRTDTQYF	TGCGCCAGCAGCCAAGATACAGGCACCTCCGACCTACGCACAGATACGCAGTATTTT
TRBV6-1	TRBJ2-5	NA	14	few	CAIGTGRGQETQYF	TGTGCCATCGGGACTGGAAGGGGACAAGAGACCCAGTACTTC
TRBV5-4	TRBJ1-1	NA	12	NA	CASSLGQTEAFF	TGTGCCAGCAGCTTGGGACAAACTGAAGCTTTCTTT
TRBV30	TRBJ1-1	NA	11	NA	CAWALGTEAFF	TGTGCCTGGGCACTTGGTACTGAAGCTTTCTTT
TRBV6-6	TRBJ2-1	TRBD2	16	NA	CATKTVAGAPGNEQFF	TGTGCCACCAAAACGGTCGCGGGAGCCCCGGGGAATGAGCAGTTCTTC
TRBV29-1	TRBJ2-3	TRBD2	15	NA	CSVESAGLAADTQYF	TGCAGCGTTGAATCCGCGGGACTAGCGGCAGATACGCAGTATTTT
TRBV5-4	TRBJ1-1	NA	14	few	CASSSARRGAEAFF	TGTGCCAGCAGCTCTGCCCGGAGGGGTGCTGAAGCTTTCTTT
TRBV11-1	TRBJ1-3	NA	15	NA	CASSPGVLRRNTIYF	TGTGCCAGCAGCCCCGGGGTGCTCCGGCGAAACACCATATATTTT
TRBV6-6	TRBJ2-7	NA	16	NA	CASSYGRRQRSYEQYF	TGTGCCAGCAGTTACGGGAGGAGACAGAGATCCTACGAGCAGTACTTC
TRBV9	TRBJ2-7	NA	15	NA	CASSVSWDTPYEQYF	TGTGCCAGCAGCGTGAGTTGGGACACCCCCTACGAGCAGTACTTC
TRBV27	TRBJ1-1	NA	15	NA	CASRINPGLLTEAFF	TGTGCCAGCAGAATAAACCCGGGACTTCTGACTGAAGCTTTCTTT
TRBV5-1	TRBJ2-7	NA	15	NA	CASSLEGQGSIEQYF	TGCGCCAGCAGCTTGGAGGGGCAAGGGTCGATCGAGCAGTACTTC
TRBV6-1	TRBJ2-5	NA	15	few	CASSGSQISRETQYF	TGTGCCAGCAGTGGGAGCCAGATCAGTCGAGAGACCCAGTACTTC
TRBV7-2	TRBJ1-2	TRBD1	14	NA	CASSLAGTAYGYTF	TGTGCCAGCAGCTTAGCGGGGACAGCCTATGGCTACACCTTC
TRBV11-2	TRBJ2-7	NA	13	large	CASTRGSSYEQYF	TGTGCCAGCACGAGGGGGAGCTCCTACGAGCAGTACTTC
TRBV19	TRBJ1-2	TRBD1	15	NA	CASSDPGTGEYGYTF	TGTGCCAGTAGTGACCCCGGGACAGGGGAATATGGCTACACCTTC
TRBV7-8	TRBJ2-5	NA	16	NA	CASSLDWLKLARTQYF	TGTGCCAGCAGCTTAGATTGGCTTAAGCTGGCTAGGACCCAGTACTTC
TRBV5-1	TRBJ2-1	TRBD2	18	NA	CASTQTAFGTSGSNEQFF	TGCGCCAGCACCCAGACAGCTTTCGGGACTAGCGGAAGCAATGAGCAGTTCTTC
TRBV5-1	TRBJ2-7	NA	15	NA	CASSLGAGQTYEQYF	TGCGCCAGCAGCTTGGGGGCGGGACAGACCTACGAGCAGTACTTC
TRBV28	TRBJ2-5	TRBD2	13	NA	CASGTSAEETQYF	TGTGCCAGCGGCACTAGCGCTGAAGAGACCCAGTACTTC
TRBV19	TRBJ2-1	TRBD2	18	NA	CASSSPSTSGRGSNEQFF	TGTGCCAGTAGTTCACCCTCGACTAGCGGGAGAGGCAGCAATGAGCAGTTCTTC
TRBV11-2	TRBJ1-5	NA	16	NA	CASSSIGGHYNQPQHF	TGTGCCAGCAGCTCTATTGGGGGACATTACAATCAGCCCCAGCATTTT
TRBV19	TRBJ1-4	NA	14	NA	CASSKQILNEKLFF	TGTGCCAGTAGTAAACAGATACTTAATGAAAAACTGTTTTTT
TRBV15	TRBJ2-7	NA	15	NA	CATSRDPGQSYEQYF	TGTGCCACCAGCAGAGATCCCGGACAGTCCTACGAGCAGTACTTC
TRBV6-1	TRBJ2-6	TRBD2	16	medium-sized	CASSAGEGSGANVLTF	TGTGCCAGCAGTGCCGGGGAGGGCTCTGGGGCCAACGTCCTGACTTTC
TRBV19	TRBJ2-1	TRBD1	15	few	CASSMEQGAHNEQFF	TGTGCCAGTAGTATGGAGCAGGGGGCCCACAATGAGCAGTTCTTC
TRBV7-9	TRBJ2-7	TRBD1	15	NA	CASSSYGTGTYEQYF	TGTGCCAGCAGCTCATACGGGACAGGGACCTACGAGCAGTACTTC
TRBV5-1	TRBJ1-5	TRBD1	15	few	CASSWTGAGNQPQHF	TGCGCCAGCAGCTGGACAGGGGCGGGCAATCAGCCCCAGCATTTT
TRBV27	TRBJ1-3	TRBD1	15	NA	CASSYRTGSGNTIYF	TGTGCCAGCAGTTATAGGACAGGGTCTGGAAACACCATATATTTT
TRBV30	TRBJ2-7	TRBD2	12	NA	CACSGLTYEQYF	TGTGCCTGTAGCGGGTTGACCTACGAGCAGTACTTC
TRBV13	TRBJ1-1	TRBD1	16	few	CATLDRGRGMNTEAFF	TGTGCCACCCTGGACAGGGGGCGCGGGATGAACACTGAAGCTTTCTTT
TRBV28	TRBJ1-2	NA	14	once	CASSLGDRYYGYTF	TGTGCCAGCAGTTTAGGTGACAGATACTATGGCTACACCTTC
TRBV21-1	TRBJ2-7	NA	13	NA	CAGQGVSIYEQYF	TGTGCCGGACAGGGGGTCAGCATCTACGAGCAGTACTTC
TRBV5-4	TRBJ2-5	TRBD1	13	NA	CASSSTGIETQYF	TGTGCCAGCAGCTCGACAGGGATAGAGACCCAGTACTTC
TRBV28	TRBJ1-2	NA	13	NA	CASSFGTGTGYTF	TGTGCCAGCAGTTTCGGGACTGGTACTGGCTACACCTTC
TRBV19	TRBJ2-7	TRBD1	15	NA	CASSRGDRGRYEQYF	TGTGCAAGCAGCAGAGGGGACAGGGGGCGCTACGAGCAGTACTTC
TRBV14	TRBJ2-1	TRBD2	15	NA	CASSPRDYHYNEQFF	TGTGCCAGCAGTCCCCGGGACTACCACTACAATGAGCAGTTCTTC
TRBV7-9	TRBJ1-4	NA	13	NA	CASSFNNGRKLFF	TGTGCCAGCAGCTTTAATAATGGCCGAAAACTGTTTTTT
TRBV6-5	TRBJ1-3	NA	13	NA	CASRGGFGNTIYF	TGTGCCAGCAGGGGGGGGTTCGGAAACACCATATATTTT
TRBV29-1	TRBJ1-1	TRBD1	12	once	CSATRQGTEAFF	TGCAGCGCTACGCGACAGGGCACTGAAGCTTTCTTT
TRBV5-6	TRBJ1-2	NA	13	NA	CASSFGGAYGYTF	TGTGCCAGCAGCTTCGGGGGGGCCTATGGCTACACCTTC
TRBV5-4	TRBJ2-7	NA	12	NA	CASSLPGYEQYF	TGTGCCAGCAGCCTACCCGGCTACGAGCAGTACTTC
TRBV2	TRBJ2-5	TRBD1	15	NA	CASSEGQGVQETQYF	TGTGCCAGCAGTGAGGGACAGGGAGTACAAGAGACCCAGTACTTC
TRBV19	TRBJ1-5	NA	14	NA	CASSLAAPGQPQHF	TGTGCCAGTAGTCTAGCGGCGCCAGGTCAGCCCCAGCATTTT
TRBV18	TRBJ2-7	TRBD2	12	NA	CASSPREGEQYF	TGTGCCAGCTCACCCCGGGAGGGCGAGCAGTACTTC
TRBV5-6	TRBJ2-3	TRBD2	14	NA	CASSAGLALDTQYF	TGTGCCAGCAGCGCGGGACTAGCATTAGATACGCAGTATTTT
TRBV27	TRBJ1-1	NA	14	NA	CASSSRVANTEAFF	TGTGCCAGCAGTTCCAGGGTGGCGAACACTGAAGCTTTCTTT